The 27 T cell receptor beta chains below come from one sample, sequenced in a study of long-term antiretroviral therapy in people with HIV. With survey level as its setting, the immunoSEQ assay was v3.0. TCRdb's copy holds only in-frame clones and misses some; the assay was immunoSEQ multiplex PCR. The sample records some 22,000 clones, around nine tenths being singletons. Sequencing used unsorted PBMCs, obtained 0.6 years after starting antiretroviral therapy. Receptor source: a man in his fifties or sixties with HIV.

This rearrangement joins TRBV21-1 to TRBJ1-2. TRBV21-1 is a pseudogene locus. This CDR3 region has 17 residues. The chain's CDR3 is CASSKERRRQFNYGYTF. The DNA of the CDR3 is TGTGCCAGCAGCAAAGAACGGCGCCGGCAGTTTAACTATGGCTACACCTTC.

This chain links TRBV19 with TRBJ1-1; maybe TRBD1 (6 bases). The germline gives CDR1 LNHDA, CDR2 SQIVND (reference sequence). This CDR3 has 16 residues. The V gene lost 3 bases and the J gene lost 4 bases, with 18 bases spanning the gap. CDR3: CASSMWGQGYGTEAFF. In DNA form, the CDR3 reads TGTGCCAGTAGTATGTGGGGGCAGGGATATGGCACTGAAGCTTTCTTT.

The chain carries TRBV11-3 and TRBJ1-5; D possibly corresponds to TRBD1 (5 bases). The V gene's germline CDR1 is SGHNT and CDR2 YENEEA. This CDR3 has 14 amino acids. V was pared by 7 bases and J by 1 base, with 11 bases between. This CDR3 reads CASTSGGSNQPQHF. In DNA, the CDR3 is TGTGCCAGCACTTCCGGGGGGAGCAATCAGCCCCAGCATTTT.

The CDR3 nucleotides read TGCGCCAGCAGCTTTAGCGATCCGGAGACCCAGTACTTC. This encodes CASSFSDPETQYF. This chain links TRBV5-1 with TRBJ2-5; maybe TRBD2 (5 bases). The CDR3 covers 13 residues. Germline values: CDR1 SGHRS, CDR2 YFSETQ. The V end was cut by 2 bases, the J end by 5 bases, with 10 bases between. Full variable domain (rest looked up from reference TRBV5-1 and TRBJ2-5): KAGVTQTPRYLIKTRGQQVTLSCSPISGHRSVSWYQQTPGQGLQFLFEYFSETQRNKGNFPGRFSGRQFSNSRSEMNVSTLELGDSALYLCASSFSDPETQYFGPGTRLLVL.

The chain carries TRBV7-8 and TRBJ1-5; D gene ambiguous. V lost 1 base and J 0 bases, leaving 10 bases between the germline ends. The CDR3 consists of 16 residues. Germline V gene data show CDR1 as SGHVS and CDR2 as FQNEAQ. CDR3 sequence: CASSLVPGNSNQPQHF. The CDR3 DNA is TGTGCCAGCAGCTTAGTTCCGGGGAATAGCAATCAGCCCCAGCATTTT. Together with reference TRBV7-8 and TRBJ1-5, the CDR3 gives the full variable domain: GAGVSQSPRYKVAKRGQDVALRCDPISGHVSLFWYQQALGQGPEFLTYFQNEAQLDKSGLPSDRFFAERPEGSVSTLKIQRTQQEDSAVYLCASSLVPGNSNQPQHFGDGTRLSIL.

The gene calls are TRBV6-6 and TRBJ2-1; weak D call: TRBD2 (6 bases). The CDR3 runs 15 residues. Germline V gene sequence: CDR1 MNHNY, CDR2 SVGAGI (reference sequence). Trimming pared 0 bases from V and 7 bases from J, leaving 13 bases between. CDR3 protein: CASSYSIGGKNEQFF. The CDR3 DNA sequence: TGTGCCAGCAGTTACTCGATCGGAGGGAAAAATGAGCAGTTCTTC.

The V and J genes are TRBV18 and TRBJ2-7; D perhaps matches TRBD2 (5 bases). The germline V gene has CDR1 KGHSH and CDR2 LQKENI. This CDR3 is built from 14 residues. V lost 2 bases and J lost 0, with 8 bases in between. The CDR3 DNA sequence: TGTGCCAGCTCACCAAGAGGAGGCTCCTACGAGCAGTACTTC. This sequence encodes CASSPRGGSYEQYF.

The chain combines TRBV7-2 with TRBJ2-1, with 7 bases lining up with TRBD2. CDR1 and CDR2 from the germline V gene are SGHTA and FQGNSA. This CDR3 region has 15 residues. V dropped 5 bases and J dropped 1; count of bases not matched to a gene: 5. The CDR3 DNA reads as TGTGCCAGCAGCCTCCTCGGGGGGTCCTACAATGAGCAGTTCTTC. It codes for CASSLLGGSYNEQFF.

The rearrangement joins TRBV5-1 to TRBJ2-7; TRBD1 matches at 9 bases. In germline, CDR1 is SGHRS, CDR2 YFSETQ. V trimming: 8 bases; J trimming: 4 bases; junction bases outside the gene matches: 16. The CDR3 covers 16 residues. Here the CDR3 DNA reads TGCGCCAGTAAGAGGCTCCTCGGACAGGGGATTTACGAGCAGTACTTC. Its protein is CASKRLLGQGIYEQYF.

This chain joins TRBV5-8 and TRBJ1-1, with D unclear. Trimming left V 2 bases short and J 5 bases short, with 4 bases between. CDR3 size: 11 residues. The germline gives CDR1 SGHTS, CDR2 YDEGEE. In nucleotides, the CDR3 is TGTGCCAGCAGCTTTTGGACTGAAGCTTTCTTT. This translates into CASSFWTEAFF.

The chain has TRBV11-2 and TRBJ2-7, with D perhaps TRBD2 (7 bases). The CDR3 runs to 12 residues. Per the germline V gene, CDR1 is SGHAT and CDR2 is FQNNGV. V lost 3 bases to trimming and J lost 5 bases, with 8 bases between them. In DNA, the CDR3 is TGTGCCAGCAGCTTGGGGGGGCACGAGCAGTACTTC. Amino acid sequence: CASSLGGHEQYF.

This chain connects TRBV5-4 to TRBJ1-1; TRBD1 is a possible D gene (5 bases). The CDR3 loop spans 14 amino acids. Germline values: CDR1 SGHNT, CDR2 YYREEE (reference sequence). V was pared by 4 bases and J by 1 base, with 11 bases between. CDR3 sequence reads: CASSAAGGNTEAFF. The CDR3 coding sequence is TGTGCCAGCAGCGCCGCGGGGGGGAACACTGAAGCTTTCTTT.

This clone has only one observation. This chain joins TRBV5-6 and TRBJ2-3; D gene unclear. V was clipped by 0 bases and J by 0 bases, with 14 bases between them. Per germline, CDR1 SGHDT and CDR2 YYEEEE. The CDR3 is made up of 17 amino acids. CDR3 nucleotide sequence: TGTGCCAGCAGCTTGGGTGTGGACGGGCCTAGCACAGATACGCAGTATTTT. This gives the protein CASSLGVDGPSTDTQYF.

This chain connects TRBV5-1 to TRBJ1-1, with D perhaps matching TRBD1 (5 bases). CDR3 length: 15 residues. V was shortened by 0 bases and J by 5 bases, with 14 bases between the two germline ends. CDR1 is SGHRS and CDR2 is YFSETQ in the germline V gene. CDR3 protein: CASSLVWGLGTEAFF. The DNA of the CDR3 is TGCGCCAGCAGCTTGGTATGGGGCTTAGGTACTGAAGCTTTCTTT. Combining the CDR3 with reference TRBV5-1 and TRBJ1-1 gives the whole variable domain KAGVTQTPRYLIKTRGQQVTLSCSPISGHRSVSWYQQTPGQGLQFLFEYFSETQRNKGNFPGRFSGRQFSNSRSEMNVSTLELGDSALYLCASSLVWGLGTEAFFGQGTRLTVV.

The chain is built from TRBV7-9 and TRBJ2-3; D ambiguous. CDR1 is SEHNR and CDR2 is FQNEAQ in the germline V gene (reference sequence). Deletions cut 0 bases from V and 6 bases from J, with 7 bases between. The CDR3 has 13 residues. The CDR3 DNA sequence: TGTGCCAGCAGCTTAGCGTCGTGGGATACGCAGTATTTT. It specifies CASSLASWDTQYF.

The chain joins TRBV27 to TRBJ1-1; TRBD1 matches 7 bases. CDR3 length: 15 residues. Germline V gives CDR1 MNHEY, CDR2 SMNVEV (reference sequence). V shed 5 bases, J shed 5 bases, and the junction held 11 bases outside the gene matches. CDR3 DNA sequence: TGTGCCAGCAGTCGGTCGACAGGGCTGCGGACTGAAGCTTTCTTT. Translated, it gives CASSRSTGLRTEAFF.

This rearrangement joins TRBV13 to TRBJ2-7, with 9 bases aligning to TRBD2. The V gene end was trimmed by 1 base and the J gene end by 6 bases; junction bases not matched to a gene: 10. Germline values: CDR1 PRHDT, CDR2 FYEKMQ (reference sequence). The CDR3 sequence is 16 residues long. In DNA, the CDR3 is TGTGCCAGCAGCTTAGAAGGGGCGGGAGGGCCCGGCGAGCAGTACTTC. Translated, it gives CASSLEGAGGPGEQYF.

The chain uses TRBV5-5 and TRBJ2-1; possibly TRBD2 for D (6 bases). The germline gives CDR1 SGHKS, CDR2 YYEKEE (reference sequence). V lost 0 bases, J lost 10 bases, and 11 bases lay in between. This CDR3 region has 13 residues. In DNA, the CDR3 is TGTGCCAGCAGCTTGGGACTAGTAGAGGAGCAGTTCTTC. Translating gives CASSLGLVEEQFF.

The V gene is TRBV6-5, the J gene TRBJ2-3; TRBD2 is a possible D gene (6 bases). Trimming pared 4 bases from V and 8 bases from J, leaving 16 bases between. Germline V gives CDR1 MNHEY, CDR2 SVGAGI. This CDR3 has 14 residues. CDR3 region: CASSSMVAAVTQYF. CDR3 nucleotides: TGTGCCAGCAGTTCTATGGTAGCGGCCGTTACGCAGTATTTT.

The rearrangement joins TRBV14 to TRBJ2-3, with 7 bases matching TRBD2. Germline V gives CDR1 SGHDN, CDR2 FVKESK. V gave up 0 bases and J gave up 3 bases; unmatched junction bases: 12. The CDR3 has 18 amino acids. The CDR3 nucleotides are TGTGCCAGCAGCCAAGACGCCGGGACTACTTACTGGACAGATACGCAGTATTTT. This translates into CASSQDAGTTYWTDTQYF.

Worth noting for this clone: This same CDR3 is encoded by further DNA sequences in the sample. The chain recombines TRBV7-2 with TRBJ1-2; D is possibly TRBD1 (6 bases). V lost 1 base and J lost 8, with 11 bases in between. This CDR3 region has 13 residues. Germline CDR1 reads SGHTA; CDR2 reads FQGNSA. CDR3 in DNA: TGTGCCAGCAGCTTAGACAGGGTAGGCGGCTACACCTTC. This gives the protein CASSLDRVGGYTF.

This clone was seen a few times. The chain uses TRBV9 and TRBJ2-7; possibly TRBD1 for D (5 bases). Germline V CDR1 and CDR2: SGDLS, YYNGEE. This CDR3 has 14 amino acids. Deletions cut 3 bases from V and 1 base from J, with 11 bases between. In DNA form, the CDR3 reads TGTGCCAGCAGCGAGACAGACACGTCCTACGAGCAGTACTTC. Encoded protein: CASSETDTSYEQYF.

The V and J genes are TRBV5-1 and TRBJ1-4; D unclear. Germline CDR1 SGHRS, CDR2 YFSETQ. V gave up 4 bases and J gave up 0 bases, with 13 bases separating them. CDR3 size: 16 residues. Here the CDR3 reads CASSPRAATTNEKLFF. Written as DNA, the CDR3 is TGCGCCAGCAGCCCTCGGGCAGCAACAACTAATGAAAAACTGTTTTTT.

This chain links TRBV5-1 with TRBJ2-3; D is perhaps TRBD2 (7 bases). V was cut by 4 bases and J by 4 bases, with 25 bases left in between. CDR1 and CDR2 (germline): SGHRS, YFSETQ. The CDR3 runs 18 residues. This CDR3 is CASSPRGGRAKGADTQYF. CDR3 sequence (DNA): TGCGCCAGCAGCCCCCGAGGGGGGAGGGCGAAAGGGGCAGATACGCAGTATTTT.

The chain recombines TRBV7-6 with TRBJ1-1, with 7 bases lining up with TRBD1. Germline V gene sequence: CDR1 SGHVS, CDR2 FNYEAQ. V was clipped by 2 bases and J by 5 bases; unmatched bases: 5. The CDR3 contains 14 residues. The DNA for the CDR3 is TGTGCCAGCAGCTTAAGACAGGGTTGGACTGAAGCTTTCTTT. Protein product: CASSLRQGWTEAFF.

The rearrangement links TRBV5-4 to TRBJ1-1; D gene ambiguous. CDR3 size: 15 residues. In germline, CDR1 is SGHNT, CDR2 YYREEE (reference sequence). V lost 2 bases, J lost 2 bases, and 13 bases lay in between. The CDR3 sequence: CASSFSEGVNTEAFF. CDR3 bases: TGTGCCAGCAGCTTCTCCGAGGGTGTAAACACTGAAGCTTTCTTT. The full variable domain, in which reference TRBV5-4 and TRBJ1-1 provide the parts outside the CDR3, is ETGVTQSPTHLIKTRGQQVTLRCSSQSGHNTVSWYQQALGQGPQFIFQYYREEENGRGNFPPRFSGLQFPNYSSELNVNALELDDSALYLCASSFSEGVNTEAFFGQGTRLTVV.

This chain links TRBV4-1 with TRBJ1-2; D not certain. Trimming pared 3 bases from V and 7 bases from J, leaving 6 bases between. The CDR3 totals 11 residues. CDR1 and CDR2 (germline): MGHRA, YSYEKL. The CDR3 reads CASSQKGGYTF. The CDR3 nucleotides are TGCGCCAGCAGCCAGAAAGGTGGCTACACCTTC.